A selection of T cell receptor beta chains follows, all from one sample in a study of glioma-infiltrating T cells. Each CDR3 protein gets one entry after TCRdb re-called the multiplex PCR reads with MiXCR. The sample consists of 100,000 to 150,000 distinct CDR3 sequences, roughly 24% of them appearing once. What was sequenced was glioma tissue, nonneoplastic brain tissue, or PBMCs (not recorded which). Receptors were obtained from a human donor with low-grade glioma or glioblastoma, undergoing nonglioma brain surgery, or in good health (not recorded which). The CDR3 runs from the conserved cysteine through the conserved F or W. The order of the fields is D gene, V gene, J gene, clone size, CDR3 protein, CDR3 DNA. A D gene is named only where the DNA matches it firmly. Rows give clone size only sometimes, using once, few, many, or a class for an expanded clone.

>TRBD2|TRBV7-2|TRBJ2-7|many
CASSATSDSYEQYF
TGTGCCAGCAGCGCGACTAGCGACTCCTACGAGCAGTACTTC
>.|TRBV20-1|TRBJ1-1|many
CSARDRRGFTEAFF
TGCAGTGCTAGAGATCGCAGGGGCTTCACTGAAGCTTTCTTT
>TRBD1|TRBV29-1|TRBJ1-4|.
CSVGQGINEKLFF
TGCAGCGTGGGACAGGGCATCAATGAAAAACTGTTTTTT
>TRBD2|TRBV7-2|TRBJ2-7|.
CASSLTLAGGHYEQYF
TGTGCCAGCAGCTTAACCCTAGCGGGAGGGCACTACGAGCAGTACTTC
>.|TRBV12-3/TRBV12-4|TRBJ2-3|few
CASRRTGDTQYF
TGTGCCAGCAGACGTACTGGAGATACGCAGTATTTT
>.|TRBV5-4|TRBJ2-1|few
CASSLDAGSSYNEQFF
TGTGCCAGCAGCTTGGATGCGGGAAGCTCCTACAATGAGCAGTTCTTC
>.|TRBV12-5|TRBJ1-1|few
CASGFQTEAFF
TGTGCTAGTGGGTTTCAGACTGAAGCTTTCTTT
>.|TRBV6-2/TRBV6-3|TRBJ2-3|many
CASSYSTRRGDTQYF
TGTGCCAGCAGTTACTCTACGCGGAGAGGAGATACGCAGTATTTT
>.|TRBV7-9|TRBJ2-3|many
CASSSTWVQYF
TGTGCCAGCAGCTCCACTTGGGTGCAGTATTTT
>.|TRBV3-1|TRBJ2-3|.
CASSHPHTQYF
TGTGCCAGCAGCCACCCCCATACGCAGTATTTT
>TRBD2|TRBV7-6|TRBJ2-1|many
CASSLVGTSGSNEQFF
TGTGCCAGCAGCTTAGTAGGTACTAGCGGGAGCAATGAGCAGTTCTTC
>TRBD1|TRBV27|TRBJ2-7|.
CANTRDSPFYEQYF
TGTGCCAACACCCGGGACAGTCCTTTCTACGAGCAGTACTTC
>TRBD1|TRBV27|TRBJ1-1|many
CASSALQGARGTEAFF
TGTGCCAGCTCCGCTCTCCAGGGGGCGCGAGGCACTGAAGCTTTCTTT
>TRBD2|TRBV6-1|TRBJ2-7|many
CASSHRGLADEQYF
TGTGCCAGCAGTCACCGCGGACTAGCGGACGAGCAGTACTTC
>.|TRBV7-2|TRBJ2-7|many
CASSSGPGYEQYF
TGTGCCAGCAGCTCGGGACCGGGATACGAGCAGTACTTC
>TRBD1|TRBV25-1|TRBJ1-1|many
CASSESGGGRGAFF
TGTGCCAGCAGTGAATCAGGGGGCGGACGAGGAGCTTTCTTT
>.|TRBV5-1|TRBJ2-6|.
CASSWDFGANVLTF
TGCGCCAGCAGCTGGGATTTTGGGGCCAACGTCCTGACTTTC
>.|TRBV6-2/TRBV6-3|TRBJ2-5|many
CASSYSHDLTETQYF
TGTGCCAGCAGTTACTCCCACGACCTAACAGAGACCCAGTACTTC
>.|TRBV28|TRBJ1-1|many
CASSPSTGSMNTEAFF
TGTGCCAGCAGTCCTTCGACAGGTAGCATGAACACTGAAGCTTTCTTT
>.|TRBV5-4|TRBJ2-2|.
CASSLNRGNTGELFF
TGTGCCAGCAGCTTGAATAGGGGGAACACCGGGGAGCTGTTTTTT
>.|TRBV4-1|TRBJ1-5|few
CASSQDWVSVGNQPQHF
TGCGCCAGCAGCCAAGATTGGGTATCGGTCGGCAATCAGCCCCAGCATTTT
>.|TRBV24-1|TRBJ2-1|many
CATGGREVAYNEQFF
TGTGCCACAGGGGGGCGGGAAGTAGCCTACAATGAGCAGTTCTTC
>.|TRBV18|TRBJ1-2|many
CASSPRQALNYGYTF
TGTGCCAGCTCACCAAGGCAGGCGCTGAACTATGGCTACACCTTC
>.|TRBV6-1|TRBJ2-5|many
CASSTDQETQYF
TGTGCCAGCAGCACGGACCAAGAGACCCAGTACTTC
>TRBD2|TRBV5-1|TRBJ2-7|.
CASSLGGRVDEQYF
TGCGCCAGCAGCTTAGGCGGGAGGGTCGACGAGCAGTACTTC
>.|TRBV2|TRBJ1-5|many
CASSVGQPQHF
TGTGCCAGCAGTGTGGGTCAGCCCCAGCATTTT
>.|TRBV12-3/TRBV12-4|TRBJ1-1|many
CASRRGGNTEAFF
TGTGCCAGCAGGCGCGGGGGGAACACTGAAGCTTTCTTT
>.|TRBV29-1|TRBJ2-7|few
CSVGRQEGEQYF
TGCAGCGTTGGCCGACAGGAGGGCGAGCAGTACTTC
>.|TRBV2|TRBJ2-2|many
CASSGRLAGELFF
TGTGCCAGCAGTGGAAGACTAGCCGGGGAGCTGTTTTTT
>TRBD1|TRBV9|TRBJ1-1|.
CASSVGGGQGRDTEAFF
TGTGCCAGCAGCGTAGGCGGAGGACAGGGTAGGGACACTGAAGCTTTCTTT
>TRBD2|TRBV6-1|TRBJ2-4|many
CASSEKWASGRGYIQYF
TGTGCCAGCAGTGAAAAGTGGGCTAGCGGGAGAGGTTACATTCAGTACTTC
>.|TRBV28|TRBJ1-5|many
CASQEGNQPQHF
TGTGCCAGCCAGGAGGGCAATCAGCCCCAGCATTTT
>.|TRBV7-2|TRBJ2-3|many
CASSSRDTDTQYF
TGTGCCAGCAGCTCCCGGGACACAGATACGCAGTATTTT
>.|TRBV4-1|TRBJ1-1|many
CASSPSFTGNTEAFF
TGCGCCAGCAGCCCTTCCTTTACAGGGAACACTGAAGCTTTCTTT
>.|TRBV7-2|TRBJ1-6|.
CASGLTAPGVNSPLHF
TGTGCCAGCGGCTTAACGGCGCCCGGGGTTAATTCACCCCTCCACTTT
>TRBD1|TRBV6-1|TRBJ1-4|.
CAIGDRGRGNEKLFF
TGTGCCATCGGGGACAGGGGACGTGGTAATGAAAAACTGTTTTTT
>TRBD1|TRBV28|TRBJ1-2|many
CASRSGQVYTF
TGTGCCAGCAGATCCGGACAGGTCTACACCTTC
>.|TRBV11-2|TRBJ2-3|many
CASSTSTKDTQYF
TGTGCCAGCAGCACTTCTACTAAGGATACGCAGTATTTT
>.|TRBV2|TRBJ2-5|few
CASSEMGLGISETQYF
TGTGCCAGCAGTGAAATGGGGCTGGGGATATCAGAGACCCAGTACTTC
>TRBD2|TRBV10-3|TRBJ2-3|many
CAISESTASGRTDTQYF
TGTGCCATCAGTGAGTCGACGGCTAGCGGACGCACAGATACGCAGTATTTT
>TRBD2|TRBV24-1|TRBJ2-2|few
CATSDLTSGRAKSGELFF
TGTGCCACCAGTGATCTGACTAGCGGGAGGGCCAAATCCGGGGAGCTGTTTTTT
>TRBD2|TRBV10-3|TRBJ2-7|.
CTISPSGTSYEQYF
TGTACCATCAGTCCGAGCGGGACCTCCTACGAGCAGTACTTC
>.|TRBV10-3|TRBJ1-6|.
CAISDRRRGNNSPLHF
TGTGCCATCAGTGACAGACGAAGGGGAAATAATTCACCCCTCCACTTT
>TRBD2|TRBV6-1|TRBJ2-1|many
CASSPDSGRQFF
TGTGCCAGCAGTCCCGATAGCGGGAGGCAGTTCTTC
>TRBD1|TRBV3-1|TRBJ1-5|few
CASSPGQGPSQPQHF
TGTGCCAGCAGCCCCGGACAGGGCCCCAGTCAGCCCCAGCATTTT
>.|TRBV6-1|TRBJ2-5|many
CASSSGWADETQYF
TGTGCCAGCAGTTCAGGGTGGGCAGACGAGACCCAGTACTTC
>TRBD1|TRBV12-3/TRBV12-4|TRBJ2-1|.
CASSFGDRGSYNEQFF
TGTGCCAGCAGTTTTGGGGACAGGGGCTCCTACAATGAGCAGTTCTTC
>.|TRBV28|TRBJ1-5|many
CASYLYRNQPQHF
TGTGCCAGCTACCTCTACCGCAATCAGCCCCAGCATTTT
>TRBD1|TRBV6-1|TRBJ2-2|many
CASINGQGRTGELFF
TGTGCCAGCATTAACGGACAGGGCCGCACCGGGGAGCTGTTTTTT
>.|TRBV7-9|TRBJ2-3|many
CASSFGLGTDTQYF
TGTGCCAGCAGCTTTGGGCTAGGCACAGATACGCAGTATTTT
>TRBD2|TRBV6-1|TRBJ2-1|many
CASRLAGGLNEQFF
TGTGCCAGCAGGCTAGCGGGAGGCCTCAATGAGCAGTTCTTC
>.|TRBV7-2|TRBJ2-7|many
CASSSSRESVEQYF
.
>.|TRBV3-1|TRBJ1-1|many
CASSQTENTEAFF
TGTGCCAGCAGCCAAACGGAGAACACTGAAGCTTTCTTT
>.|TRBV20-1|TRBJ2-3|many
CSARSRSASDTQYF
TGCAGTGCTAGATCCCGGTCAGCCTCAGATACGCAGTATTTT
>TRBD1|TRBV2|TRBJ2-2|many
CASQVQGVNTGELFF
TGTGCCAGCCAAGTACAGGGGGTCAACACCGGGGAGCTGTTTTTT
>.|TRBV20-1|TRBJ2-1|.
CSASTPRGVNEQFF
TGCAGTGCTAGTACCCCCAGGGGAGTCAATGAGCAGTTCTTC
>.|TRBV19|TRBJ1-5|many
CASSISSNGGQPQHF
TGTGCCAGTAGTATATCGTCGAATGGTGGCCAGCCCCAGCATTTT
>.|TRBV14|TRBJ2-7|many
CASSLGGFDYEQYF
TGTGCCAGCAGCCTCGGGGGATTTGACTACGAGCAGTACTTC
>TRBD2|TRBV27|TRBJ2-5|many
CASSLYSSGIVTQYF
TGTGCCAGCAGTTTATACTCTAGCGGGATCGTGACCCAGTACTTC
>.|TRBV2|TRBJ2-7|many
CASTMGGLTSYEQYF
TGTGCCAGCACGATGGGGGGGCTAACGTCCTACGAGCAGTACTTC